This T cell receptor (beta chain) is from a study of blood T cells in healthy people across ages. Study information: Per two T cells, about one barcoded beta molecule was captured through template switching.

Notes on this clonotype: Its matching antigen is unknown.

Deletions cut 0 bases from V and 6 bases from J, with 18 bases between. Germline V gene data show CDR1 as DFQATT and CDR2 as SNEGSKA (reference sequence). The CDR3 totals 16 residues. Then a second PCR, running roughly 7 to 11 cycles, was carried out with a sample-barcoded 5' primer and a J-beta primer mix. TCRdb re-derived calls from the 5' RACE reads in MiXCR, one entry per CDR3 protein. Here the sample spans some 1.5 million distinct CDR3 sequences, roughly 27% being singletons. Findings and caveats of the study: Strong correlation existed between TCR beta diversity and naive T cell percentage.

The rearrangement joins TRBV20-1 to TRBJ2-1, with a weak D call TRBD2 (6 bases). The source of this sequence is a woman aged 25 to 39 in good health. The material sequenced was blood. CDR3 loop: CSARDPNWGDGNEQFF. CDR3 sequence (DNA): TGCAGTGCTAGAGATCCGAATTGGGGGGACGGCAATGAGCAGTTCTTC.